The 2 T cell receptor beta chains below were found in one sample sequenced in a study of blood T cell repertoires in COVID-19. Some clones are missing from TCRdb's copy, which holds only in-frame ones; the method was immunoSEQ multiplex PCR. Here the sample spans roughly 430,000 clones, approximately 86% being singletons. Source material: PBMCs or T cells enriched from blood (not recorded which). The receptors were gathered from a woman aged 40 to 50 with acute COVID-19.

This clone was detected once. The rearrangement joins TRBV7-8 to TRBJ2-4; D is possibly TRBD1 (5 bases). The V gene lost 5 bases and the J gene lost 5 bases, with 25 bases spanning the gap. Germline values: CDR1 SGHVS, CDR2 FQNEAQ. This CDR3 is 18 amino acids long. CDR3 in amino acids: CASSQPGGHPGSENIQYF. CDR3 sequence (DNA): TGTGCCAGCAGCCAACCCGGTGGACACCCCGGGTCAGAAAACATTCAGTACTTC.

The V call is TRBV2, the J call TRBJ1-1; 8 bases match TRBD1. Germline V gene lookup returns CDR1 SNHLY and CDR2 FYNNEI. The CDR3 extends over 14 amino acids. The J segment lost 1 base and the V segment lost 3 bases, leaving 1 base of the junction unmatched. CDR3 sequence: CASSDQGANTEAFF. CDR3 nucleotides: TGTGCCAGCAGTGATCAGGGGGCGAACACTGAAGCTTTCTTT. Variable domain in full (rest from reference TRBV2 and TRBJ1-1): EPEVTQTPSHQVTQMGQEVILRCVPISNHLYFYWYRQILGQKVEFLVSFYNNEISEKSEIFDDQFSVERPDGSNFTLKIRSTKLEDSAMYFCASSDQGANTEAFFGQGTRLTVV.